These T cell receptor beta chains were read from a single sample in a study of T cells after yellow fever vaccination. TCRdb re-derived calls from the 5' RACE reads in MiXCR, one entry per CDR3 protein. The table records fewer than 450,000 distinct CDR3 sequences, almost 4% of them present only once. The material was PBMCs, obtained 5 days after the yellow fever booster vaccination. Receptors were obtained from a man aged 18 to 29 who received the YFV17D yellow fever vaccine. CDR3s include the opening cysteine and the closing phenylalanine or tryptophan. The order of the fields is clone size, J gene, D gene, V gene, CDR3 protein, CDR3 DNA. D genes are given only for firm matches. Clone size is shown for a subset of rows, as once, few, many or a class of expanded clone.

abundance: NA
j_gene: TRBJ1-5
d_gene: NA
v_gene: TRBV4-1
CDR3aa: CASSQGGGGQPQHF
CDR3nt: TGCGCCAGCAGCCAAGGGGGCGGGGGTCAGCCCCAGCATTTT

abundance: few
j_gene: TRBJ2-5
d_gene: TRBD2
v_gene: TRBV3-1
CDR3aa: CASSSSSGGPQETQYF
CDR3nt: TGTGCCAGCAGCTCCTCTAGCGGGGGGCCCCAAGAGACCCAGTACTTC

abundance: many
j_gene: TRBJ2-5
d_gene: TRBD1
v_gene: TRBV7-2
CDR3aa: CASSPDRDIGTQYF
CDR3nt: TGTGCCAGCAGCCCGGACAGGGACATCGGGACCCAGTACTTC

abundance: many
j_gene: TRBJ1-5
d_gene: TRBD1
v_gene: TRBV12-3/TRBV12-4
CDR3aa: CASSSMTGPNQPQHF
CDR3nt: TGTGCCAGCAGCAGTATGACAGGGCCCAATCAGCCCCAGCATTTT

abundance: many
j_gene: TRBJ2-2
d_gene: TRBD2
v_gene: TRBV3-1
CDR3aa: CASSRDRGGDTGELFF
CDR3nt: TGTGCCAGCAGCCGCGACCGGGGGGGGGACACCGGGGAGCTGTTTTTT

abundance: few
j_gene: TRBJ1-2
d_gene: NA
v_gene: TRBV5-4
CDR3aa: CASSTPRDSLYGYTF
CDR3nt: TGTGCCAGCAGCACGCCGCGGGACTCTCTCTATGGCTACACCTTC

abundance: NA
j_gene: TRBJ2-5
d_gene: NA
v_gene: TRBV3-1
CDR3aa: CASSQDQTLAETQYF
CDR3nt: TGTGCCAGCAGCCAAGATCAGACCCTAGCAGAGACCCAGTACTTC

abundance: many
j_gene: TRBJ2-3
d_gene: NA
v_gene: TRBV6-5
CDR3aa: CASSPSRSHPGTDTQYF
CDR3nt: TGTGCCAGCAGTCCCTCGAGGAGCCACCCTGGCACAGATACGCAGTATTTT

abundance: many
j_gene: TRBJ2-3
d_gene: NA
v_gene: TRBV5-1
CDR3aa: CASSFGGGADTQYF
CDR3nt: TGCGCCAGCAGCTTTGGTGGAGGCGCAGATACGCAGTATTTT

abundance: few
j_gene: TRBJ2-5
d_gene: NA
v_gene: TRBV28
CDR3aa: CASVRGPTITGRETQYF
CDR3nt: TGTGCCAGCGTCCGAGGTCCTACTATCACCGGCAGGGAGACCCAGTACTTC

abundance: NA
j_gene: TRBJ1-2
d_gene: NA
v_gene: TRBV5-8
CDR3aa: CASSWGRINYGYTF
CDR3nt: TGTGCCAGCAGCTGGGGACGGATAAACTATGGCTACACCTTC

abundance: NA
j_gene: TRBJ1-1
d_gene: NA
v_gene: TRBV5-1
CDR3aa: CASSFGLGVNAEAFF
CDR3nt: TGCGCCAGCAGCTTCGGGTTGGGGGTGAACGCTGAAGCTTTCTTT

abundance: few
j_gene: TRBJ2-5
d_gene: NA
v_gene: TRBV5-1
CDR3aa: CASSNWAPRETQYF
CDR3nt: TGCGCCAGCAGCAACTGGGCCCCGAGAGAGACCCAGTACTTC

abundance: NA
j_gene: TRBJ2-5
d_gene: TRBD1
v_gene: TRBV5-1
CDR3aa: CASSLALGQGGETQYF
CDR3nt: TGCGCCAGCAGCTTGGCCTTGGGACAGGGCGGAGAGACCCAGTACTTC

abundance: NA
j_gene: TRBJ2-3
d_gene: NA
v_gene: TRBV30
CDR3aa: CAWSEGSDTQYF
CDR3nt: TGTGCCTGGTCGGAAGGATCAGATACGCAGTATTTT

abundance: NA
j_gene: TRBJ2-5
d_gene: TRBD2
v_gene: TRBV28
CDR3aa: CASSLGGALRETQYF
CDR3nt: TGTGCCAGCAGTTTGGGAGGGGCCCTAAGGGAGACCCAGTACTTC

abundance: NA
j_gene: TRBJ2-1
d_gene: TRBD2
v_gene: TRBV5-1
CDR3aa: CASSVMGRGGYNEQFF
CDR3nt: TGCGCCAGCAGCGTGATGGGCCGGGGGGGTTACAATGAGCAGTTCTTC

abundance: NA
j_gene: TRBJ1-2
d_gene: NA
v_gene: TRBV3-1
CDR3aa: CASSFFEFVGYTF
CDR3nt: TGTGCCAGCAGCTTTTTTGAGTTTGTTGGCTACACCTTC

abundance: many
j_gene: TRBJ2-1
d_gene: TRBD2
v_gene: TRBV7-2
CDR3aa: CASSQGLAGANEQFF
CDR3nt: TGTGCCAGCAGCCAGGGACTAGCGGGGGCCAATGAGCAGTTCTTC

abundance: NA
j_gene: TRBJ1-1
d_gene: NA
v_gene: TRBV6-2/TRBV6-3
CDR3aa: CASSYDLQLGGLYTEAFF
CDR3nt: TGTGCCAGCAGTTACGACCTACAACTCGGGGGCCTGTACACTGAAGCTTTCTTT

abundance: many
j_gene: TRBJ2-5
d_gene: TRBD1
v_gene: TRBV12-3/TRBV12-4
CDR3aa: CASIRTGQETQYF
CDR3nt: TGTGCCAGCATCAGGACAGGCCAAGAGACCCAGTACTTC

abundance: few
j_gene: TRBJ1-2
d_gene: NA
v_gene: TRBV29-1
CDR3aa: CSVSQESYGYTF
CDR3nt: TGCAGCGTTTCCCAGGAATCCTATGGCTACACCTTC